The sequence of this TCR beta chain was determined in a study of T cell clones after liver transplantation. Background on the study: Third-party-reactive TCRbeta sequences from pre-transplant mixed lymphocyte reactions served as antigen-independent comparators. At least one year of complete immunosuppression withdrawal without enzymes over twice normal defined tolerance. Regarding the study as a whole: Graft donor-reactive T cells may have migrated into the graft rather than being deleted.

The CDR3 totals 16 residues. Germline CDR1 is SNHLY and CDR2 is FYNNEI. Trimming took off 7 bases at V and 2 bases at J, with 20 bases between the two ends. A word on this clone: Its target is not known.

Data came from immunoSEQ multiplex PCR; TCRdb stores just in-frame clones and leaves some out. The table has under 55,000 clones, about 82% seen once; the top ten hold less than 2.5%. This TCR was recovered from a human patient who received a liver transplant. Some T cells may be provided by the graft donor. The gene calls are TRBV2 and TRBJ1-2; D is unresolved. The sequences come from CD4+ T cells from blood, collected 24 months after liver transplant. In DNA form, the CDR3 reads TGTGCCAGCACTAGGGAGAGGCCCGGCGCCAACTATGGCTACACCTTC. This gives the protein CASTRERPGANYGYTF.